Listed here are 20 T cell receptor beta chains from one sample, sequenced in a study of blood T cell repertoires in COVID-19 (dated by TCRdb to 2019 to 2021). The receptor library was made with the immunoSEQ multiplex PCR assay. TCRdb limited this immuneACCESS table to in-frame rearrangements with V and J called. A share of clones is missing; checked studies link under half to unresolved V genes, and the rest is unexplained. This sample comprises roughly 150,000 clones, roughly 74% of them detected only once. Roughly 13% of the sample lies in the top ten. The sequenced sample was peripheral blood. The origin of the receptors is a woman of 80 years or more with acute or convalescent COVID-19.

This chain joins TRBV12-2 and TRBJ2-7; TRBD2, the table's D call, was not compared with the DNA. TRBV12-2 is classified as a pseudogene. This CDR3 region has 23 residues. The CDR3 sequence: CASRFSGTSGSMEGLRLSYEQYF. Here the CDR3 DNA reads TGTGCAAGTCGCTTTAGTGGGACTAGCGGGAGTATGGAAGGGCTTAGATTATCCTACGAGCAGTACTTC.

The CDR3 loop is CASSLGQGTEAFF. The DNA for the CDR3 is TGTGCCAGCAGCTTAGGTCAGGGGACTGAAGCTTTCTTT. V usage is TRBV11-2 and J usage is TRBJ1-1; tentatively, D is TRBD1 (6 bases). Trimming left V 1 base short and J 5 bases short, with 8 bases between. Germline values: CDR1 SGHAT, CDR2 FQNNGV. The CDR3 runs 13 residues.

This chain uses TRBV3-1 (or the pseudogene TRBV3-2) with TRBJ2-2; TRBD2 aligns across 9 bases. V lost 2 bases to trimming and J lost 2 bases; unmatched junction nucleotides: 6. CDR1 is LGHDT, CDR2 YNNKEL, per germline (reference sequence). This CDR3 comprises 17 residues. CDR3 sequence reads: CASSQPPTSGNTGELFF. The CDR3 DNA sequence: TGTGCCAGCAGCCAACCCCCGACTAGCGGAAACACCGGGGAGCTGTTTTTT.

The CDR3: CASSTITGAEQYF. The CDR3 DNA reads TGTGCCAGTAGTACAATAACAGGGGCCGAGCAGTACTTC. The chain links TRBV19 to TRBJ2-7; 7 nucleotides match TRBD1. Germline CDR1 and CDR2: LNHDA and SQIVND (reference sequence). V shed 4 bases and J 6 bases; nucleotides not matched to a gene: 6. The CDR3 spans 13 residues.

This clone was picked up a small number of times. The V call is TRBV5-8, the J call TRBJ1-1; 7 nucleotides align to TRBD1. The germline V gene encodes CDR1 SGHTS and CDR2 YDEGEE. Germline trimming cut 4 bases from V and 2 bases from J; bases unmatched to any gene: 14. The CDR3 length is 17 residues. CDR3 region: CASSPLRGAKGNTEAFF. The CDR3, as DNA: TGTGCCAGCAGCCCTCTCAGGGGGGCGAAGGGTAACACTGAAGCTTTCTTT.

J is TRBJ2-3 and V is TRBV2, with TRBD1 as a possible D gene (6 bases). The CDR3 covers 12 residues. Trimming shortened V by 7 bases and J by 7 bases, and 12 bases separated the two germline ends. CDR1 SNHLY and CDR2 FYNNEI come from the germline V gene. In DNA, the CDR3 is TGTGCCAGCAAAGAAGGGGGTAATACGCAGTATTTT. The encoded protein is CASKEGGNTQYF.

The chain is built from TRBV6-5 and TRBJ2-2, with 9 positions matching TRBD1. V lost 6 bases to trimming and J lost 6 bases; unmatched junction nucleotides: 5. The germline V gene encodes CDR1 MNHEY and CDR2 SVGAGI. The CDR3 length is 14 residues. This CDR3 is CASRATGGAGELFF. CDR3 DNA: TGTGCCAGCAGGGCGACAGGGGGGGCCGGGGAGCTGTTTTTT.

This clone was detected only a few times. The chain is built from TRBV7-9 and TRBJ2-2, with D possibly matching TRBD2 (7 bases). Per the germline V gene, CDR1 is SEHNR and CDR2 is FQNEAQ (reference sequence). This CDR3 is 16 amino acids long. Trimming stripped 4 bases from V and 4 bases from J, with 16 bases between. The CDR3 sequence: CASSSRGGMATGELFF. CDR3 nucleotides: TGTGCCAGCAGCTCAAGGGGGGGTATGGCCACCGGGGAGCTGTTTTTT.

The chain joins TRBV7-9 to TRBJ2-7, with a possible D match to TRBD2 (6 bases). The CDR3 is 12 residues long. With 5 bases removed from V and 7 bases from J, the gap between germline ends came to 12 bases. Germline CDR1 and CDR2: SEHNR and FQNEAQ (reference sequence). The CDR3 is CASSLQGGEQYF. CDR3 DNA: TGTGCCAGCAGCCTCCAGGGAGGAGAGCAGTACTTC.

Here the CDR3 reads CASSLGTGLINYGYTF. Here the CDR3 DNA reads TGCGCCAGCAGCTTGGGGACAGGGCTTATTAACTATGGCTACACCTTC. This chain links TRBV5-1 with TRBJ1-2, with TRBD1 matching 8 bases. Germline trimming cut 0 bases from V and 1 base from J; bases unmatched to any gene: 5. This CDR3 comprises 16 residues. Germline V CDR1 and CDR2: SGHRS, YFSETQ.

This sequence joins TRBV4-1 and TRBJ1-3, with no clear D. Germline CDR1 reads MGHRA; CDR2 reads YSYEKL. This CDR3 has 17 residues. V was shortened by 1 base and J by 3 bases, with 16 bases between the two germline ends. The CDR3 coding sequence is TGCGCCAGCAGCCAAGCCCCGCAACCCGGTTATGGAAACACCATATATTTT. It specifies CASSQAPQPGYGNTIYF.

The J gene is TRBJ1-5, the V gene TRBV28, with D unclear. The CDR3 extends over 15 amino acids. Germline loops: CDR1 MDHEN, CDR2 SYDVKM. Trimming took 6 bases from V and 3 from J, leaving 15 bases between them. This chain's CDR3 is CASREEGKNNQPQHF. In nucleotides, the CDR3 is TGTGCCAGCAGGGAGGAAGGGAAGAACAATCAGCCCCAGCATTTT.

This chain joins TRBV2 and TRBJ1-1; D is perhaps TRBD1 (5 bases). The V gene's germline CDR1 is SNHLY and CDR2 FYNNEI. Trimming stripped 4 bases from V and 2 bases from J, with 8 bases between. This CDR3 is built from 13 residues. The CDR3 loop reads CASSGQLNTEAFF. The CDR3 DNA follows: TGTGCCAGCAGTGGACAGCTTAACACTGAAGCTTTCTTT.

The CDR3 loop reads CASSTHRTGGASGYTF. The DNA for the CDR3 is TGTGCCAGTAGTACTCACCGGACAGGGGGCGCGAGTGGCTACACCTTC. The gene calls are TRBV19 and TRBJ1-2; 11 positions match TRBD1. Trimming at V came to 4 bases and at J to 7 bases, leaving 11 bases not matched to a gene. CDR3 length equals 16 residues. CDR1 is LNHDA and CDR2 is SQIVND in the germline V gene (reference sequence). The variable domain in full, with the rest retrieved from reference TRBV19 and TRBJ1-2, is DGGITQSPKYLFRKEGQNVTLSCEQNLNHDAMYWYRQDPGQGLRLIYYSQIVNDFQKGDIAEGYSVSREKKESFPLTVTSAQKNPTAFYLCASSTHRTGGASGYTFGSGTRLTVV.

V usage is TRBV5-5 and J usage is TRBJ2-1; possible D gene TRBD2, 5 bases. Germline V gene data show CDR1 as SGHKS and CDR2 as YYEKEE (reference sequence). V lost 1 base to trimming and J lost 0 bases, with 14 bases between them. This CDR3 spans 17 amino acids. The CDR3 here is CASSLLGVGSSYNEQFF. The CDR3 DNA sequence: TGTGCCAGCAGCTTGCTAGGAGTGGGGAGCTCCTACAATGAGCAGTTCTTC.

The gene calls are TRBV12-3 or TRBV12-4 and TRBJ2-7; D possibly corresponds to TRBD2 (5 bases). The ends were cut back, 5 bases at V and 3 bases at J, with 11 bases in the middle. The CDR3 runs to 13 residues. The CDR3 spells CASSPGIVYEQYF. The CDR3 DNA follows: TGTGCCAGCAGTCCGGGAATCGTCTACGAGCAGTACTTC.

This clone came up a few times. V and J are TRBV28 and TRBJ2-5; TRBD1 might be the D (6 bases). The CDR3 totals 15 residues. Germline V CDR1 and CDR2: MDHEN, SYDVKM. Trimming removed 4 bases at V and 5 bases at J, with 17 bases between. The DNA for the CDR3 is TGTGCCAGCAGTTCCTCCCAGGGGTGGTTGGAGACCCAGTACTTC. Protein: CASSSSQGWLETQYF.

This rearrangement joins TRBV6-6 to TRBJ1-2, with D possibly being TRBD1 (6 bases). The CDR3 has 13 residues. Trimming left V 6 bases short and J 0 bases short, with 8 bases between. CDR1 and CDR2 from the germline V gene are MNHNY and SVGAGI (reference sequence). The CDR3 loop reads CASSRDTNYGYTF. The CDR3 nucleotides are TGTGCCAGCAGCCGGGACACTAACTATGGCTACACCTTC.

J is TRBJ2-1 and V is TRBV11-2; 12 bases are a match to TRBD1. The ends lost 6 bases at V and 7 bases at J; junction bases unmatched: 4. This CDR3 spans 14 amino acids. Germline CDR1 and CDR2: SGHAT and FQNNGV. This chain's CDR3 is CASRPGQGANEQFF. The CDR3 DNA reads TGTGCCAGCAGACCGGGACAGGGGGCGAATGAGCAGTTCTTC. The complete variable domain, with remaining parts taken from reference TRBV11-2 and TRBJ2-1, reads EAGVAQSPRYKIIEKRQSVAFWCNPISGHATLYWYQQILGQGPKLLIQFQNNGVVDDSQLPKDRFSAERLKGVDSTLKIQPAKLEDSAVYLCASRPGQGANEQFFGPGTRLTVL.

The V gene is TRBV5-1, the J gene TRBJ2-4, with 15 bases fitting TRBD2. The germline V gene has CDR1 SGHRS and CDR2 YFSETQ. V trimming: 4 bases; J trimming: 15 bases; junction bases outside the gene matches: 8. The CDR3 is 14 residues long. CDR3 amino acids: CASSDGTSGRWRYF. CDR3 nucleotide sequence: TGCGCCAGCAGCGACGGGACTAGCGGGAGGTGGCGGTACTTC.